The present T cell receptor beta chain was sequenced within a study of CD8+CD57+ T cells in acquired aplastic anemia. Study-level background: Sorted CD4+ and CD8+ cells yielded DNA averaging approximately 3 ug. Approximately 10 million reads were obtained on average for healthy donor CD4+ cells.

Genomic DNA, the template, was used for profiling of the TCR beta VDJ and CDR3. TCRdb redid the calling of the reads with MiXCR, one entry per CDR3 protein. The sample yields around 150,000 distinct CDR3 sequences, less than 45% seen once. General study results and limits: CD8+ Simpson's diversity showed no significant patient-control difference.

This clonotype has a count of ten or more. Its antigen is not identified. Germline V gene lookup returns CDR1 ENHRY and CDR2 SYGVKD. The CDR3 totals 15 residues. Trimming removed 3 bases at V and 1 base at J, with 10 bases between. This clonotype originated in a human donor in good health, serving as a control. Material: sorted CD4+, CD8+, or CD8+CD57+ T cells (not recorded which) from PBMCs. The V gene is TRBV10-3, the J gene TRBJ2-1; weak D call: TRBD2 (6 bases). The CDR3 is CAISDAGRSYNEQFF. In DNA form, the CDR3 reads TGTGCCATCAGTGATGCGGGAAGGTCCTACAATGAGCAGTTCTTC.